The 4 T cell receptor beta chains below were found in one sample sequenced in a study of CD8 T cells in ankylosing spondylitis. TCRdb re-called the 5' RACE reads through MiXCR, storing one row per CDR3 protein. The sample has some 120,000 distinct CDR3 sequences; roughly 15% are singletons. The sequenced sample was blood, either unsorted or a sorted T cell fraction (not recorded which). These receptors all come from a female donor with ankylosing spondylitis or in good health (not recorded which).

As regards this clonotype: A single base separates this from a much larger clone, so it may be a read error. This chain joins TRBV29-1 and TRBJ2-6; 7 positions agree with TRBD1. Per the germline V gene, CDR1 is SQVTM and CDR2 is ANQGSEA. The CDR3 totals 14 residues. J was trimmed by 9 bases and V by 6 bases; bases with no gene match: 11. The CDR3 DNA sequence: TGCAGCGTCCGGACCCGACAGGGTGTCAACGTCCTGACTTTC. Translating gives CSVRTRQGVNVLTF.

The chain recombines TRBV29-1 with TRBJ1-1; 7 bases agree with TRBD1. Germline V gene lookup returns CDR1 SQVTM and CDR2 ANQGSEA. The trim removed 4 bases at V and 4 bases at J, leaving 6 bases unmatched. CDR3 length: 13 amino acids. The CDR3 nucleotides are TGCAGCGTTGTACAGGGGTCGGGCACTGAAGCTTTCTTT. It translates to CSVVQGSGTEAFF.

The table lists this clonotype with a few counts. The rearrangement joins TRBV28 to TRBJ2-7; 8 positions match TRBD1. Germline V CDR1 and CDR2: MDHEN, SYDVKM. V trimming: 5 bases; J trimming: 3 bases; junction bases outside the gene matches: 12. This CDR3 contains 16 residues. The CDR3 nucleotides read TGTGCCAGCAGTACCGTCGGGACAGGACACCTCTACGAGCAGTACTTC. It yields the protein CASSTVGTGHLYEQYF.

This clonotype was recorded many times. This chain links TRBV5-1 with TRBJ2-7, with a tentative D call TRBD1 (6 bases). V was cut by 4 bases and J by 5 bases, with 13 bases left in between. The CDR3 has 13 residues. Germline loops: CDR1 SGHRS, CDR2 YFSETQ. CDR3 in DNA: TGCGCCAGCAGCCCGGACGGACAGAACGAGCAGTACTTC. This codes for CASSPDGQNEQYF.